This T cell receptor beta chain was identified in a study of T cell responses to AZD1222 COVID-19 vaccine. This clone was seen only once. The CDR3 length is 13 residues. V was cut by 4 bases and J by 5 bases, with 11 bases left in between. Germline loops: CDR1 MGHRA, CDR2 YSYEKL. Using immunoSEQ multiplex PCR, the repertoire was profiled, and TCRdb retains in-frame clones only, with some absent. The data hold 100,000 to 150,000 clones, with around 90% observed a single time. The sequenced sample was peripheral blood, obtained on day 0 of AZD1222 vaccination. V and J are TRBV4-1 and TRBJ1-1; tentative D call: TRBD1 (5 bases). The sequence came from an adult in good health. The CDR3 region is CASSRSGGTEAFF. The CDR3 nucleotides read TGCGCCAGCAGCCGGTCTGGGGGAACTGAAGCTTTCTTT.